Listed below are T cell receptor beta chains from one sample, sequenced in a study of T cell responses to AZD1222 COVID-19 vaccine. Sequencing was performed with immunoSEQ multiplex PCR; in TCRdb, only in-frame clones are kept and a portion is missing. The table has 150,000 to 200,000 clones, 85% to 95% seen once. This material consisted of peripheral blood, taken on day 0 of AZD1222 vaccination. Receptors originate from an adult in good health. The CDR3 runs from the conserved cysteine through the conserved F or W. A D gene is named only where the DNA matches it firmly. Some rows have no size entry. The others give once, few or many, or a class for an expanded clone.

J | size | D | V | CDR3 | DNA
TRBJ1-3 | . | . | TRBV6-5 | CASSSPTDQGPNTIYF | TGTGCCAGCAGTTCGCCGACAGACCAAGGACCAAACACCATATATTTT
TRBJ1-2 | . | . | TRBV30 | CACKDYGYTF | TGTGCCTGTAAAGACTATGGCTACACCTTC
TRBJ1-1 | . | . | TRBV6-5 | CASSYGTTAFF | TGTGCCAGCAGTTACGGAACGACAGCTTTCTTT
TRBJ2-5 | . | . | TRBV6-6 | CASSRTYHGVLKQETQYF | TGTGCCAGCAGCCGAACCTACCACGGCGTTTTAAAGCAAGAGACCCAGTACTTC
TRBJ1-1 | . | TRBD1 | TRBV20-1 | CSASTGVIEAFF | TGCAGTGCAAGTACAGGGGTTATTGAAGCTTTCTTT
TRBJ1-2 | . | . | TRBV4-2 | CASSEASEGVGYTF | TGTGCCAGCAGCGAAGCCTCGGAAGGGGTCGGCTACACCTTC
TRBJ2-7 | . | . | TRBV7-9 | CASSYRSGTYEQYF | TGTGCCAGCAGCTACCGCAGCGGAACCTACGAGCAGTACTTC
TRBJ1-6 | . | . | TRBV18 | CASSPIRDNSPLHF | TGTGCCAGCTCACCAATCCGGGATAATTCACCCCTCCACTTT
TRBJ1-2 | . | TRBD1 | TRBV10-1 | CATSSTVGQGANYGYTF | TGCGCCACCTCTTCAACCGTTGGACAGGGCGCTAACTATGGCTACACCTTC
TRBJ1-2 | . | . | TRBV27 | CASSPEAGFYGYTF | TGTGCCAGCAGTCCCGAAGCGGGGTTCTATGGCTACACCTTC
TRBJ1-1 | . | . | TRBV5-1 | CASSPDRTLGNTEAFF | TGCGCCAGCAGCCCTGACAGGACCCTTGGGAACACTGAAGCTTTCTTT
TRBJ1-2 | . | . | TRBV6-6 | CASSYSRGDPDGYTF | TGTGCCAGCAGTTACTCGAGAGGTGATCCGGATGGCTACACCTTC
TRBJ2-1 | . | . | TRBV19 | CASSAPDRPRYNEQFF | TGTGCCAGTAGTGCCCCGGACCGGCCTCGTTACAATGAGCAGTTCTTC
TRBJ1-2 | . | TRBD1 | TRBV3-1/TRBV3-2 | CASSQKQGARGRSYYGYTF | TGTGCCAGCAGCCAAAAACAGGGGGCGCGGGGCAGGAGCTACTATGGCTACACCTTC
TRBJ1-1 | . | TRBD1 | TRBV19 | CASRWTGGTEAFF | TGTGCCAGTAGATGGACAGGGGGCACTGAAGCTTTCTTT
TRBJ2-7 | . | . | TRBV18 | CASSPRADALQWRDF | TGTGCCAGCTCACCCCGGGCTGATGCCTTACAATGGCGGGACTTC
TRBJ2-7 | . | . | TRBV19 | CASSPDGRVYEQYF | TGTGCCAGTAGCCCTGACGGGCGCGTCTACGAGCAGTACTTC
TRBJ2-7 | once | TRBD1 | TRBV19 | CASSPGQDYEQYF | TGTGCCAGTAGCCCCGGACAGGATTACGAGCAGTACTTC
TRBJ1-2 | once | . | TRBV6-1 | CASSEEPWGRNYGYTF | TGTGCCAGCAGTGAAGAACCTTGGGGCAGAAACTATGGCTACACCTTC
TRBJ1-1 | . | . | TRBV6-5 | CASSTRGVLYAFF | TGTGCCAGCAGCACAAGGGGGGTGTTGTATGCTTTCTTT
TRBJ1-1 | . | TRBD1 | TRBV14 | CASSPTWTGPNGAFF | TGTGCCAGCAGCCCGACCTGGACAGGGCCAAATGGGGCTTTCTTT
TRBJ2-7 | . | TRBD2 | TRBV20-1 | CSASRASGYEQYF | TGCAGTGCTAGTAGGGCTAGCGGCTACGAGCAGTACTTC
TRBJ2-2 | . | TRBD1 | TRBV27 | CASSPWGDRGPSGELFF | TGTGCCAGCAGTCCATGGGGGGACAGGGGGCCGTCCGGGGAGCTGTTTTTT
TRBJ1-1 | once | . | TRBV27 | CASGNTEAFF | TGTGCCAGCGGTAACACTGAAGCTTTCTTT
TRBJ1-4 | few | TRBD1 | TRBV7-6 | CASSDQGAVEKLFF | TGTGCCAGCAGCGATCAGGGGGCAGTTGAAAAACTGTTTTTT
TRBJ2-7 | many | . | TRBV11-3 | CASSLGGSTARQYF | TGTGCCAGCAGTCTGGGAGGAAGCACAGCAAGGCAGTACTTC
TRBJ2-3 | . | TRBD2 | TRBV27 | CASSFLSGEGDTQYF | TGTGCCAGCAGTTTCCTCTCTGGGGAGGGAGATACGCAGTATTTT
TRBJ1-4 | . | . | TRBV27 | CASSPRTSPGEKLFF | TGTGCCAGCAGTCCGAGGACATCCCCAGGGGAAAAACTGTTTTTT
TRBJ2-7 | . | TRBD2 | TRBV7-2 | CASSPRPSGSYEQYF | TGTGCCAGCAGCCCTCGGCCTAGCGGGAGCTACGAGCAGTACTTC
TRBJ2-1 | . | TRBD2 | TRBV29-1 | CSVLGTSGTYNEQFF | TGCAGCGTTTTGGGTACTAGCGGGACCTACAATGAGCAGTTCTTC
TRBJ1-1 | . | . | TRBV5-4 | CASSFGGGYMNTKAFF | TGTGCCAGCAGCTTTGGGGGGGGGTACATGAACACTAAAGCTTTCTTT
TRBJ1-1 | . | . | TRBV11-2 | CASSLGPFEAFF | TGTGCCAGCAGCTTAGGACCCTTTGAAGCTTTCTTT
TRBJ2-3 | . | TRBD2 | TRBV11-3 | CASSLVGGRAGDTQYF | TGTGCCAGCAGCTTAGTCGGCGGGAGGGCCGGAGATACGCAGTATTTT
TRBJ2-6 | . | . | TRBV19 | CASIAHGGANVLTF | TGTGCCAGTATCGCCCACGGGGGGGCCAACGTCCTGACTTTC
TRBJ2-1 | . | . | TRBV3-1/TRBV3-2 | CASSQVRPGLYNEQFF | TGTGCCAGCAGCCAAGTGCGGCCGGGCCTCTACAATGAGCAGTTCTTC
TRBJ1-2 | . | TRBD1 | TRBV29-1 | CSVDRGRSYGYTF | TGCAGCGTGGACAGGGGGCGCTCGTATGGCTACACCTTC
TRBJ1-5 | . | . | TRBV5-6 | CASSFSRVRQPQHF | TGTGCCAGCAGCTTCTCGAGGGTTCGTCAGCCCCAGCATTTT
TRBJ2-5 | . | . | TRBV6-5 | CATVTGTRETQYF | TGTGCCACCGTTACAGGGACCCGGGAGACCCAGTACTTC
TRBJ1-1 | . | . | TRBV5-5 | CASSSGTDFEAFF | TGTGCCAGCAGCTCCGGGACTGATTTTGAAGCTTTCTTT
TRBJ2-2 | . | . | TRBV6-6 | CASSFQGGDTGELFF | TGTGCCAGCAGTTTTCAGGGTGGGGACACCGGGGAGCTGTTTTTT
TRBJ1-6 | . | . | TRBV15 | CATRATASTNSPLHF | TGTGCCACCCGGGCGACAGCATCCACAAATTCACCCCTCCACTTT
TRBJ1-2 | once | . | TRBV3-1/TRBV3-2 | CASSPQRWSGYTF | TGTGCCAGCAGCCCTCAACGGTGGTCGGGCTACACCTTC
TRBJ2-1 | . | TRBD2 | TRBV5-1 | CASSELAGGYNEQFF | TGCGCCAGCAGCGAACTAGCGGGAGGCTACAATGAGCAGTTCTTC
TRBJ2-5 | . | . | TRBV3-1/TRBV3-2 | CASSQGETQYF | TGTGCCAGCAGCCAAGGTGAGACCCAGTACTTC
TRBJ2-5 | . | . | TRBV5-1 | CASSSVTGTSQETQYF | TGCGCCAGCAGCTCGGTCACGGGGACATCACAAGAGACCCAGTACTTC